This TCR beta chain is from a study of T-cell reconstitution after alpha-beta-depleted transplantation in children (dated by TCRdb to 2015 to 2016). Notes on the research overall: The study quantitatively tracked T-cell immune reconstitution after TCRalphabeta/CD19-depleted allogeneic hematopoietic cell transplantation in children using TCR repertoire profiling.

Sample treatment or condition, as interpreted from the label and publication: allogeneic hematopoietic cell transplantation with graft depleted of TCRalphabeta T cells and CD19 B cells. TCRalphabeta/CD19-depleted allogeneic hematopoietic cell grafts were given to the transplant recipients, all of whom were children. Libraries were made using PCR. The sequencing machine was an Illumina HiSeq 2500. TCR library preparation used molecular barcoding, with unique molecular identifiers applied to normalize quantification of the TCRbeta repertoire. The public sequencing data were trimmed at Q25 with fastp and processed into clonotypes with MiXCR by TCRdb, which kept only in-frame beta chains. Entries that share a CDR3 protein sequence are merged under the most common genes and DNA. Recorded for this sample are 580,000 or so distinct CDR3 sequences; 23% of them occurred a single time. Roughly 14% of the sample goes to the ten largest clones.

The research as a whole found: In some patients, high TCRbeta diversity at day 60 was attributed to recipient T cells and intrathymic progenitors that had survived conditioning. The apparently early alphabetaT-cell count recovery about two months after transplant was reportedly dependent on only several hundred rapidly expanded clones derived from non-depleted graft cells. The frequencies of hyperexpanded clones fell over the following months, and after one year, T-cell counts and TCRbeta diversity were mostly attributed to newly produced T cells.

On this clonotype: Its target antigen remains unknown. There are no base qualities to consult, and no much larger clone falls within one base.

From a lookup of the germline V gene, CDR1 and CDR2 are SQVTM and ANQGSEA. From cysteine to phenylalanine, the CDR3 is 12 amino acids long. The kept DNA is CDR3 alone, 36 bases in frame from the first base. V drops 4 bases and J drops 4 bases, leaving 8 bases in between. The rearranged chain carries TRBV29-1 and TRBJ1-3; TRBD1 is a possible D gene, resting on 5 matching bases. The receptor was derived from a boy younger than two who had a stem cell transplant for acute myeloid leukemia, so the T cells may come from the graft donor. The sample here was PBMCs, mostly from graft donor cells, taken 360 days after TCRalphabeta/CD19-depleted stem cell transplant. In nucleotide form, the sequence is TGCAGCGTTGGGGACTTGGGAAACACCATATATTTT. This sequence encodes CSVGDLGNTIYF.